Below, 10 T cell receptor beta chains from the same sample are listed, as sequenced in a study of OX40 agonist ivuxolimab in advanced cancers. Sequencing was performed with immunoSEQ multiplex PCR; in TCRdb, only in-frame clones are kept and a portion is missing. The sample yields tens of thousands of clones, over 80% seen once. The specimen was CD4+ or CD8+ T cells sorted from blood, collected in a trial of the OX40 agonist ivuxolimab. The receptors originated from an adult with an advanced solid tumor such as melanoma, head and neck, liver or kidney cancer.

This clone was seen more than once but under ten times. The rearrangement joins TRBV6-5 to TRBJ1-5, with D hard to call. V was clipped by 0 bases and J by 6 bases, with 6 bases between them. Germline loops: CDR1 MNHEY, CDR2 SVGAGI. The CDR3 loop spans 13 amino acids. This CDR3 reads CASSYSNVQPQHF. CDR3 coding DNA: TGTGCCAGCAGTTACTCGAACGTTCAGCCCCAGCATTTT.

The V call is TRBV4-1, the J call TRBJ2-1, with 8 positions matching TRBD1. The CDR3 contains 15 residues. V shed 4 bases, J shed 3 bases, and the junction held 5 bases outside the gene matches. Germline values: CDR1 MGHRA, CDR2 YSYEKL. The CDR3 region is CASSRGQGGYNEQFF. CDR3 in DNA: TGCGCCAGCAGCCGAGGACAGGGTGGCTACAATGAGCAGTTCTTC.

V usage is TRBV27 and J usage is TRBJ1-1; perhaps TRBD1 as D (5 bases). The CDR3 spans 15 residues. CDR1 is MNHEY, CDR2 SMNVEV, per germline (reference sequence). The ends were cut back, 4 bases at V and 4 bases at J, with 16 bases in the middle. The CDR3 DNA sequence: TGTGCCAGCAGTTCTCAGGGATTAAGGGGCACTGAAGCTTTCTTT. Translation: CASSSQGLRGTEAFF.

The chain employs TRBV5-6 and TRBJ1-4; TRBD1 aligns across 9 bases. V lost 4 bases and J lost 8; bases outside the gene matches: 6. This CDR3 has 14 residues. Germline V gives CDR1 SGHDT, CDR2 YYEEEE. The CDR3 DNA sequence: TGTGCCAGCAGCATGGGACAGGGTTGGGAAAAACTGTTTTTT. Residues: CASSMGQGWEKLFF.

The rearrangement joins TRBV5-3 to TRBJ2-3; TRBD2 agrees at 12 bases. Being an ORF, TRBV5-3 has a function that is uncertain. The trim removed 7 bases at V and 2 bases at J, leaving 11 bases unmatched. This CDR3 comprises 17 residues. CDR3 sequence: CARSPVTSGGYTDTQYF. The CDR3 DNA reads TGTGCCAGATCCCCCGTTACTAGCGGGGGGTACACAGATACGCAGTATTTT.

The chain combines TRBV11-2 with TRBJ1-1; 9 nucleotides agree with TRBD1. Germline trimming cut 6 bases from V and 5 bases from J; bases unmatched to any gene: 7. The V gene's germline CDR1 is SGHAT and CDR2 FQNNGV. The CDR3 has 14 residues. CDR3 residues: CASRAGTGITEAFF. CDR3 DNA: TGTGCCAGCAGGGCCGGGACAGGGATAACTGAAGCTTTCTTT.

The chain carries TRBV7-9 and TRBJ1-6; D is unresolved. Trimming shortened V by 1 base and J by 7 bases, and 5 bases separated the two germline ends. Germline V gene lookup returns CDR1 SEHNR and CDR2 FQNEAQ (reference sequence). The CDR3 is 13 residues long. CDR3 bases: TGTGCCAGCAGCTTAGACGGGAATTCACCCCTCCACTTT. Translation: CASSLDGNSPLHF.

This rearrangement joins TRBV7-9 to TRBJ2-2; D is possibly TRBD2 (6 bases). Trimming left V 5 bases short and J 4 bases short, with 17 bases between. The CDR3 length is 16 residues. The germline CDR1 and CDR2 sequences are SEHNR and FQNEAQ (reference sequence). The CDR3 loop is CASSLPREDRTGELFF. Here the CDR3 DNA reads TGTGCCAGCAGCCTTCCCAGGGAGGATCGCACCGGGGAGCTGTTTTTT. The entire variable domain, with the rest obtained from reference TRBV7-9 and TRBJ2-2, is as follows: DTGVSQNPRHKITKRGQNVTFRCDPISEHNRLYWYRQTLGQGPEFLTYFQNEAQLEKSRLLSDRFSAERPKGSFSTLEIQRTEQGDSAMYLCASSLPREDRTGELFFGEGSRLTVL.

This clone showed up just a few times. The genes are TRBV10-2 and TRBJ2-3; 12 bases are a match to TRBD1. The CDR3 runs 17 residues. Germline lookup yields CDR1 WSHSY and CDR2 SAAADI. V lost 3 bases, J lost 5 bases, and 9 bases stayed unmatched. DNA of the CDR3: TGCGCCAGCAGTGACCTTTCGGGACAGGGGGCGGTAGATACGCAGTATTTT. It specifies CASSDLSGQGAVDTQYF.

J is TRBJ2-7 and V is TRBV7-8, with TRBD1 as a possible D gene (5 bases). V gave up 0 bases and J gave up 0 bases, with 6 bases separating them. The CDR3 covers 14 residues. The V gene's germline CDR1 is SGHVS and CDR2 FQNEAQ. CDR3 protein: CASSLAGPSYEQYF. The CDR3 bases are TGTGCCAGCAGCTTAGCGGGGCCCTCCTACGAGCAGTACTTC.